The 30 T cell receptor beta chains in this list originate from one sample, sequenced in a study of cytomegalovirus exposure and HLA in healthy donors. The study ran its PCR with 60 Vbeta and 13 Jbeta primers. The assay was immunoSEQ multiplex PCR, and TCRdb's table has in-frame clones only and misses some. The listing records 140,000 to 150,000 clones. The specimen was PBMCs. The source of these receptors is a male donor in good health and CMV-seronegative.

The chain recombines TRBV19 with TRBJ2-7; 13 positions agree with TRBD2. Trimming took 6 bases from V and 6 from J; bases not matched to a gene: 8. This CDR3 is built from 15 residues. The germline V gene has CDR1 LNHDA and CDR2 SQIVND (reference sequence). The CDR3 sequence: CASSVPGTSGIEQYF. The DNA for the CDR3 is TGTGCCAGTAGCGTACCCGGGACTAGCGGGATCGAGCAGTACTTC.

The gene calls are TRBV18 and TRBJ1-5; D uncertain. The V end was cut by 2 bases, the J end by 3 bases, with 8 bases between. This CDR3 contains 14 residues. Germline V gene sequence: CDR1 KGHSH, CDR2 LQKENI. CDR3 sequence reads: CASSPYGINQPQHF. The DNA of the CDR3 is TGTGCCAGCTCACCATACGGGATCAATCAGCCCCAGCATTTT.

This chain links TRBV7-9 with TRBJ2-7; the match to TRBD2 covers 12 bases. Germline loops: CDR1 SEHNR, CDR2 FQNEAQ (reference sequence). The CDR3 totals 16 residues. Trimming took 0 bases from V and 7 from J; bases not matched to a gene: 7. CDR3 coding DNA: TGTGCCAGCAGCTTAGCGTCTAGCGGGAGGGCCTTTGAGCAGTACTTC. Amino acids: CASSLASSGRAFEQYF.

The V gene is TRBV29-1, the J gene TRBJ2-5; a weak D match, TRBD2 (6 bases). The CDR3 totals 14 residues. Trimming removed 1 base from V and 1 base from J, with 10 bases in between. The V gene's germline CDR1 is SQVTM and CDR2 ANQGSEA. The CDR3 nucleotides are TGCAGCGTTGAAGCCCCGGGACTCCAAGAGACCCAGTACTTC. This encodes CSVEAPGLQETQYF.

This chain joins TRBV19 and TRBJ1-2; unclear D gene. This CDR3 comprises 15 residues. V lost 3 bases and J lost 2, with 13 bases in between. Germline CDR1 LNHDA, CDR2 SQIVND (reference sequence). The CDR3 here is CASSIGTALNYGYTF. The CDR3 DNA is TGTGCCAGTAGTATCGGAACAGCTCTAAACTATGGCTACACCTTC.

V usage is TRBV11-3 and J usage is TRBJ1-1; TRBD1 agrees at 7 bases. With 7 bases clipped from V and 3 bases from J, the junction kept 5 bases outside the gene matches. Germline assignment: CDR1 SGHNT and CDR2 YENEEA. The CDR3 sequence is 13 residues long. The CDR3 coding sequence is TGTGCCAGCACTACAGGGGCCTACACTGAAGCTTTCTTT. Translation gives CASTTGAYTEAFF.

The chain has TRBV11-2 and TRBJ2-7; D is undetermined. V gave up 1 base and J gave up 3 bases, with 13 bases separating them. The CDR3 is 15 amino acids. Germline V gives CDR1 SGHAT, CDR2 FQNNGV. The CDR3 nucleotides are TGTGCCAGCAGCTTAGGACCGAGCGCTATCTACGAGCAGTACTTC. Amino acid sequence: CASSLGPSAIYEQYF.

This chain links TRBV25-1 with TRBJ2-5; 10 bases match TRBD2. The length of the CDR3 is 13 residues. Germline values: CDR1 MGHDK, CDR2 SYGVNS. V was pared by 8 bases and J by 6 bases, with 6 bases of the junction left unmatched. The CDR3 loop reads CASSSGGLQTQYF. The CDR3 DNA sequence: TGTGCCAGCTCTAGCGGGGGACTGCAGACCCAGTACTTC.

In the case of this clone: Other DNA sequences in this specimen translate into the identical CDR3. This sequence joins TRBV4-3 and TRBJ1-2; maybe TRBD1 (6 bases). Germline values: CDR1 LGHNA, CDR2 YSLEER. The V end lost 0 bases, the J end lost 2 bases, and 7 bases lay between the germline ends. The CDR3 extends over 14 amino acids. The CDR3 loop is CASSQETGNYGYTF. In DNA, the CDR3 is TGCGCCAGCAGCCAAGAGACAGGCAACTATGGCTACACCTTC.

V usage is TRBV6-5 and J usage is TRBJ1-1; 7 nucleotides line up with TRBD1. This CDR3 region has 15 residues. CDR1 and CDR2 from the germline V gene are MNHEY and SVGAGI. After removal of 0 bases from V and 3 bases from J, the junction contained 4 bases not matched to a gene. The CDR3 is CASSYSLGGDTEAFF. The CDR3 region has the DNA TGTGCCAGCAGTTACTCGCTAGGGGGCGACACTGAAGCTTTCTTT.

The CDR3 sequence: CASSSDRGRLGTEAFF. Here the CDR3 DNA reads TGTGCCAGCTCATCAGACAGGGGGAGGTTGGGCACTGAAGCTTTCTTT. The V gene is TRBV18, the J gene TRBJ1-1; TRBD1 matches 9 bases. V was pared by 5 bases and J by 4 bases, with 11 bases of the junction left unmatched. This CDR3 has 16 residues. Germline CDR1 KGHSH, CDR2 LQKENI.

The chain uses TRBV11-3 and TRBJ2-1; TRBD2 agrees at 7 bases. The V and J ends lost 2 bases and 8 bases, in that order; junction bases with no gene match: 3. The CDR3 runs 13 residues. CDR1 and CDR2 (germline): SGHNT, YENEEA. The CDR3 protein is CASSLMGRDEQFF. CDR3 DNA: TGTGCCAGCAGCTTAATGGGGAGGGATGAGCAGTTCTTC.

The V and J genes are TRBV6-5 and TRBJ1-1; 10 bases align to TRBD1. After removal of 0 bases from V and 1 base from J, the junction contained 2 bases not matched to a gene. The CDR3 spans 16 residues. Looked up from germline, CDR1 is MNHEY and CDR2 is SVGAGI. CDR3 in DNA: TGTGCCAGCAGTTACTCCGGGACAGGGGCGAACACTGAAGCTTTCTTT. Its protein product is CASSYSGTGANTEAFF.

The CDR3 DNA reads TGTGCCAGCAGTACGGACAGGGGCGAGGCCAGGGAGACCCAGTACTTC. Translation: CASSTDRGEARETQYF. V and J are TRBV5-4 and TRBJ2-5, with 9 bases lining up with TRBD1. V shed 5 bases, J shed 5 bases, and the junction held 13 bases outside the gene matches. Germline assignment: CDR1 SGHNT and CDR2 YYREEE (reference sequence). CDR3 length: 16 amino acids.

This chain links TRBV9 with TRBJ1-4; a weak D match, TRBD1 (5 bases). From germline, CDR1 is SGDLS and CDR2 YYNGEE. Trimming removed 2 bases from V and 10 bases from J, with 12 bases in between. CDR3 length: 13 amino acids. CDR3: CASSVYQGGKLFF. The CDR3 DNA follows: TGTGCCAGCAGCGTCTATCAGGGTGGAAAACTGTTTTTT.

This chain uses TRBV4-3 with TRBJ1-4; the D is unclear. The germline V gene has CDR1 LGHNA and CDR2 YSLEER. CDR3 size: 14 residues. Trimming took 4 bases from V and 10 from J, leaving 16 bases between them. The CDR3 DNA follows: TGCGCCAGCAGCCCCGGGAGGACGGGTGGAAAACTGTTTTTT. It yields the protein CASSPGRTGGKLFF.

The J gene is TRBJ2-5, the V gene TRBV6-1; 7 bases fit TRBD2. The ends lost 4 bases at V and 2 bases at J; junction bases unmatched: 7. This CDR3 comprises 15 residues. Germline assignment: CDR1 MNHNS and CDR2 SASEGT. CDR3 loop: CASSAGLGRQETQYF. The DNA for the CDR3 is TGTGCCAGCAGTGCGGGACTCGGGAGGCAAGAGACCCAGTACTTC.

J is TRBJ2-7 and V is TRBV27; 8 bases line up with TRBD2. V shed 3 bases, J shed 6 bases, and the junction held 7 bases outside the gene matches. The CDR3 has 14 residues. Germline V lookup: CDR1 MNHEY, CDR2 SMNVEV (reference sequence). This chain's CDR3 is CASSLKAGALEQYF. In nucleotides, the CDR3 is TGTGCCAGCAGTTTGAAAGCGGGGGCCCTCGAGCAGTACTTC.

The V and J genes are TRBV6-4 and TRBJ2-2, with 7 bases matching TRBD1. J gave up 6 bases and V 3 bases, and 10 bases lay outside the gene matches. Looked up from germline, CDR1 is MRHNA and CDR2 is SNTAGT. This CDR3 is built from 16 residues. This CDR3 reads CASSEPDRPSAGELFF. The DNA for the CDR3 is TGTGCCAGCAGTGAACCGGACAGGCCGAGCGCCGGGGAGCTGTTTTTT.

The gene calls are TRBV28 and TRBJ1-3; 9 bases match TRBD1. Trimming cost V 5 bases and J 5 bases; bases outside gene matches: 13. The CDR3 totals 17 residues. Germline CDR1 and CDR2: MDHEN and SYDVKM. CDR3 coding DNA: TGTGCCAGCAGTCGCACTACTGGGACAGGGAGCCGAAACACCATATATTTT. Protein sequence: CASSRTTGTGSRNTIYF. The whole variable domain, filled in from reference TRBV28 and TRBJ1-3, reads DVKVTQSSRYLVKRTGEKVFLECVQDMDHENMFWYRQDPGLGLRLIYFSYDVKMKEKGDIPEGYSVSREKKERFSLILESASTNQTSMYLCASSRTTGTGSRNTIYFGEGSWLTVV.

The chain employs TRBV21-1 and TRBJ2-3; TRBD2 is the table's D call and was not checked against the DNA. TRBV21-1 counts as a pseudogene. The CDR3 sequence is 16 residues long. CDR3 bases: TGTGCCAGCAGCAAAGTGGGTTTAGCCCCCACAGATACGCAGTATTTT. Its protein product is CASSKVGLAPTDTQYF.

The V call is TRBV5-6, the J call TRBJ2-7, with 11 bases matching TRBD2. This CDR3 is built from 18 residues. Germline trimming cut 4 bases from V and 1 base from J; bases unmatched to any gene: 13. Germline V CDR1 and CDR2: SGHDT, YYEEEE. CDR3 sequence (DNA): TGTGCCAGCAGCCACTTAGCGGGAGGGCCCCGGGCTTCCTACGAGCAGTACTTC. Protein: CASSHLAGGPRASYEQYF.

The chain is built from TRBV9 and TRBJ1-1; perhaps TRBD1 as D (6 bases). The CDR3 is 16 residues long. The germline gives CDR1 SGDLS, CDR2 YYNGEE. V lost 6 bases, J lost 0 bases, and 18 bases lay in between. CDR3 loop: CASTEQGPPVNTEAFF. The CDR3 DNA reads as TGTGCCAGCACTGAACAGGGTCCCCCCGTGAACACTGAAGCTTTCTTT.

The chain uses TRBV27 and TRBJ1-1; D uncertain. Trimming left V 5 bases short and J 1 base short, with 11 bases between. Germline V CDR1 and CDR2: MNHEY, SMNVEV (reference sequence). The CDR3 spans 14 residues. The CDR3 spells CASSPFGANTEAFF. In DNA form, the CDR3 reads TGTGCCAGCAGTCCTTTCGGTGCGAACACTGAAGCTTTCTTT.

V and J are TRBV7-2 and TRBJ2-3, with D possibly matching TRBD2 (5 bases). The CDR3 is 18 amino acids. From germline, CDR1 is SGHTA and CDR2 FQGNSA. The V end lost 3 bases, the J end lost 2 bases, and 21 bases lay between the germline ends. This CDR3 reads CASSFGSSLGRYTDTQYF. CDR3 in DNA: TGTGCCAGCAGCTTCGGAAGCTCCCTTGGGAGATACACAGATACGCAGTATTTT.

The V gene is TRBV7-9, the J gene TRBJ2-7; the match to TRBD2 covers 7 bases. Germline CDR1 SEHNR, CDR2 FQNEAQ (reference sequence). Losses at the gene ends were 1 base for V and 3 bases for J; bases not matched to a gene: 6. The CDR3 spans 15 residues. CDR3 residues: CASSLVASGNYEQYF. CDR3 bases: TGTGCCAGCAGCTTAGTTGCTAGCGGAAACTACGAGCAGTACTTC.

The V call is TRBV7-8, the J call TRBJ2-7; TRBD2 might be the D (5 bases). The ends were cut back, 3 bases at V and 1 base at J, with 10 bases in the middle. The CDR3 length is 14 residues. Germline CDR1 reads SGHVS; CDR2 reads FQNEAQ. DNA of the CDR3: TGTGCCAGCAGCTTGGCCTCGGGGTCCTACGAGCAGTACTTC. The encoded protein is CASSLASGSYEQYF.

The V and J genes are TRBV15 and TRBJ1-1; possible D gene TRBD1, 5 bases. V lost 0 bases and J 5 bases, leaving 16 bases between the germline ends. The germline gives CDR1 LNHNV, CDR2 YYDKDF (reference sequence). The CDR3 extends over 16 amino acids. DNA of the CDR3: TGTGCCACCAGCAGAGATCTTGGGGGGGGTGGAACTGAAGCTTTCTTT. It codes for CATSRDLGGGGTEAFF.

This chain links TRBV18 with TRBJ1-6; a possible D gene is TRBD1 (5 bases). V lost 4 bases and J lost 7, with 14 bases in between. Per germline, CDR1 KGHSH and CDR2 LQKENI. The CDR3 covers 15 residues. The DNA of the CDR3 is TGTGCCAGCTCACTTGGGGGGATTATGAATTCACCCCTCCACTTT. This encodes CASSLGGIMNSPLHF.

The chain joins TRBV2 to TRBJ2-3; 11 positions match TRBD2. Germline lookup yields CDR1 SNHLY and CDR2 FYNNEI. The CDR3 is 14 amino acids. Trimming took 6 bases from V and 6 from J; bases not matched to a gene: 5. CDR3 loop: CASRTSGTRDTQYF. Here the CDR3 DNA reads TGTGCCAGCAGGACTAGCGGGACGAGGGATACGCAGTATTTT.